Following are 5 T cell receptor beta chains from one sample sequenced in a study of Ad26.COV2.S vaccination and SARS-CoV-2 variants. The sample's treatment: roughly 19 received Ad26.COV2.S at low or high dose, single or two shots; five or six received placebo; per-sample allocation not given. The samples date from day 63 after the first vaccine or placebo injection. Here immunoSEQ multiplex PCR was the method, and the copy in TCRdb shows in-frame clones only, minus some. The sample includes some 320,000 clones, around 84% seen only once; the top ten take 1.9%. The specimen comprised peripheral blood, sampled in a trial of Ad26.COV2.S vaccine versus placebo. Receptors originate from a person between 18 and 65 years old who received the Ad26.COV2.S COVID-19 vaccine or a placebo.

The chain recombines TRBV30 with TRBJ1-2; TRBD1 aligns across 8 bases. Trimming took 5 bases from V and 2 from J; bases not matched to a gene: 7. The germline CDR1 and CDR2 sequences are GTSNPN and SVGIG (reference sequence). The CDR3 has 14 amino acids. The CDR3 loop reads CAWASGGNNYGYTF. The CDR3 DNA sequence: TGTGCCTGGGCCTCAGGGGGCAACAACTATGGCTACACCTTC. The whole variable domain, remainder taken from reference TRBV30 and TRBJ1-2, is SQTIHQWPATLVQPVGSPLSLECTVEGTSNPNLYWYRQAAGRGLQLLFYSVGIGQISSEVPQNLSASRPQDRQFILSSKKLLLSDSGFYLCAWASGGNNYGYTFGSGTRLTVV.

The chain uses TRBV6-2 or TRBV6-3 and TRBJ1-4; D is unresolved. The germline V gene has CDR1 MNHEY and CDR2 SVGEGT. Trimming removed 2 bases at V and 3 bases at J, with 10 bases between. This CDR3 is 15 amino acids long. The CDR3 protein is CASSYKRASNEKLFF. The CDR3, as DNA: TGTGCCAGCAGTTACAAGAGGGCCTCTAATGAAAAACTGTTTTTT.

The chain couples TRBV5-1 to TRBJ1-3; weak D call: TRBD1 (6 bases). The CDR3 covers 15 residues. Germline V gene lookup returns CDR1 SGHRS and CDR2 YFSETQ. V dropped 4 bases and J dropped 3 bases, with 14 bases sitting between them. The CDR3 protein is CASSHVGGDGNTIYF. CDR3 nucleotide sequence: TGCGCCAGCAGCCACGTGGGGGGCGATGGAAACACCATATATTTT.

This clone was counted between two and nine times. The CDR3 spells CASGLWGTEAFF. The CDR3 nucleotides are TGTGCTAGTGGTTTATGGGGTACCGAAGCTTTCTTT. The chain has TRBV12-5 and TRBJ1-1; D unresolved. Trimming stripped 3 bases from V and 8 bases from J, with 10 bases between. Germline CDR1 LGHNT, CDR2 FRNRAP. The CDR3 has 12 residues. The entire variable domain, with the rest obtained from reference TRBV12-5 and TRBJ1-1, is as follows: DARVTQTPRHKVTEMGQEVTMRCQPILGHNTVFWYRQTMMQGLELLAYFRNRAPLDDSGMPKDRFSAEMPDATLATLKIQPSEPRDSAVYFCASGLWGTEAFFGQGTRLTVV.

The CDR3 nucleotides are TGTGCCAGCAGCCCCCGAAGCTCGAGGACTAATGAAAAACTGTTTTTT. Its protein is CASSPRSSRTNEKLFF. The V and J genes are TRBV7-2 and TRBJ1-4; D unclear. Germline lookup yields CDR1 SGHTA and CDR2 FQGNSA. V was clipped by 5 bases and J by 2 bases, with 15 bases between them. CDR3 size: 16 residues.